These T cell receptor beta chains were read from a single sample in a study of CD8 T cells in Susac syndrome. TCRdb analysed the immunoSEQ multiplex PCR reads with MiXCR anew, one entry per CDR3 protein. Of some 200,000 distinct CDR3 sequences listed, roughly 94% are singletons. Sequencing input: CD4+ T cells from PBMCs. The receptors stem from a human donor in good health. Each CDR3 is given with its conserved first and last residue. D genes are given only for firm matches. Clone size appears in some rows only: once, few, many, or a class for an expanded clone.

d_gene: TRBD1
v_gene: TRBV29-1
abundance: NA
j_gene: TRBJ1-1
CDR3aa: CSVQLQGRKTEAFF
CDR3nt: TGCAGCGTTCAATTACAGGGGCGCAAAACTGAAGCTTTCTTT

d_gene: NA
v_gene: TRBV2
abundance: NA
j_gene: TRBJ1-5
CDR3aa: CASSVQGGNQPQHF
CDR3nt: TGTGCCAGCAGTGTCCAGGGAGGGAATCAGCCCCAGCATTTT

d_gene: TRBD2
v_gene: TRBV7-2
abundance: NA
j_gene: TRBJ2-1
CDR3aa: CASSLAKGLAGGREQFF
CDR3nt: TGTGCCAGCAGCTTAGCGAAGGGACTAGCGGGAGGGCGGGAGCAGTTCTTC

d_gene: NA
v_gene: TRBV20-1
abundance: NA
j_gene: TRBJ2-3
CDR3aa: CSANPSTDTQYF
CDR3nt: TGCAGTGCTAACCCGAGCACAGATACGCAGTATTTT

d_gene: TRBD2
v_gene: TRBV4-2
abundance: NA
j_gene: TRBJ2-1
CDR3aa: CASSQEGRLAEEYNEQFF
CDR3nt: TGTGCCAGCAGCCAAGAGGGCCGACTAGCGGAGGAATACAATGAGCAGTTCTTC

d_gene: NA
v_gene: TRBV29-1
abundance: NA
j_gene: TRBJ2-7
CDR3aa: CSVDRGTFGEQYF
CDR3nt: TGCAGCGTTGATAGGGGAACCTTTGGCGAGCAGTACTTC

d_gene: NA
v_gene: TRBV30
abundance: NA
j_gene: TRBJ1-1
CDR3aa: CAWRWSRFTEAFF
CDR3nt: TGTGCCTGGAGATGGTCACGCTTCACTGAAGCTTTCTTT

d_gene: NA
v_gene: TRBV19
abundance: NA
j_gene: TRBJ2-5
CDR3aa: CASRGLLQETQYF
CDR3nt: TGTGCCAGTAGGGGCCTGCTACAAGAGACCCAGTACTTC

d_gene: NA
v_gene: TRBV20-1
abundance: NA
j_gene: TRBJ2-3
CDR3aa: CSAPKSGALTDTQYF
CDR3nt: TGCAGTGCCCCGAAGTCAGGGGCGCTCACAGATACGCAGTATTTT

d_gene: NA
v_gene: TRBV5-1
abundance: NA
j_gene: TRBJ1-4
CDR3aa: CASSLEGARNEKLFF
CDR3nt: TGCGCCAGCAGCTTGGAGGGCGCTAGGAATGAAAAACTGTTTTTT

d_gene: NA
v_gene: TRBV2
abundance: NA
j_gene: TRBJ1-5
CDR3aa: CASRQGGDQPQHF
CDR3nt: TGTGCCAGCAGACAGGGTGGTGATCAGCCCCAGCATTTT

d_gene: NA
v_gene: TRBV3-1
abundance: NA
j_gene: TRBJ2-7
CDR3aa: CASSPDVNPYEQYF
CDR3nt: TGTGCCAGCAGCCCGGACGTGAATCCCTACGAGCAGTACTTC

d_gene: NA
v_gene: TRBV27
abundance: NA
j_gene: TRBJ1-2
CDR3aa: CASSFGGVDGYTF
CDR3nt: TGTGCCAGCAGTTTTGGGGGGGTCGATGGCTACACCTTC

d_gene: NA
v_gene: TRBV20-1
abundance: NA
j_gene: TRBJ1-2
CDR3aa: CSARGRGAYGYTF
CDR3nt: TGCAGTGCTAGAGGTCGGGGGGCCTATGGCTACACCTTC

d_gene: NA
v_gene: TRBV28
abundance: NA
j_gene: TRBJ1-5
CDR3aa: CATGVSQQHF
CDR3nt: TGTGCCACCGGGGTAAGCCAGCAGCATTTT

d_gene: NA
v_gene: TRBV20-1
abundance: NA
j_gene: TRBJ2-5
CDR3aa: CSAPGPSRETQYF
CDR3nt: TGCAGTGCTCCGGGACCCTCGAGGGAGACCCAGTACTTC

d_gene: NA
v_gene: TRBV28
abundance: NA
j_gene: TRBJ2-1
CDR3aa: CATTTWNEQFF
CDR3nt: TGTGCCACCACAACTTGGAATGAGCAGTTCTTC

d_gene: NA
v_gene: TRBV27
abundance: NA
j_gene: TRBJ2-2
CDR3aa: CASSLGRVANTGELFF
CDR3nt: TGTGCCAGCAGTTTGGGTCGGGTGGCGAACACCGGGGAGCTGTTTTTT

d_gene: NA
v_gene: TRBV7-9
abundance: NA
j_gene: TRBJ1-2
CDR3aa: CASSQRRQDYGYTF
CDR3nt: TGTGCCAGCAGCCAAAGGCGTCAAGACTATGGCTACACCTTC

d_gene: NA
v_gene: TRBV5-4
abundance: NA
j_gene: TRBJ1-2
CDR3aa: CASSLVREYGYTF
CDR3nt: TGTGCCAGCAGCTTGGTTCGGGAGTATGGCTACACCTTC

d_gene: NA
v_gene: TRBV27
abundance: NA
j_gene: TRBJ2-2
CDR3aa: CASSPGTRWRELFF
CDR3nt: TGTGCCAGCAGTCCCGGGACCAGATGGCGGGAGCTGTTTTTT

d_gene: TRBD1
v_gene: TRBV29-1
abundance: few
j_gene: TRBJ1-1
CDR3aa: CSVETHLGGLGAFF
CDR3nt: TGCAGCGTTGAGACACACCTAGGGGGCTTGGGAGCTTTCTTT

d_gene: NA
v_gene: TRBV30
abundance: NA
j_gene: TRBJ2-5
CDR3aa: CAWSVLEIEGETQYF
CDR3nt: TGTGCCTGGAGTGTACTAGAAATAGAAGGGGAGACCCAGTACTTC

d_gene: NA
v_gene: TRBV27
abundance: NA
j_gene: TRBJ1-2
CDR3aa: CASSRYRAYGYTF
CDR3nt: TGTGCCAGCAGTCGTTACAGGGCATATGGCTACACCTTC

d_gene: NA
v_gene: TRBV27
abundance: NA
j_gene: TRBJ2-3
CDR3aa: CASNSAFTDTQYF
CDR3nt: TGTGCCAGCAACAGCGCCTTCACAGATACGCAGTATTTT

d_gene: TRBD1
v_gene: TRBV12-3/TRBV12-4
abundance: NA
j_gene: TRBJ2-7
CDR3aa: CASSAADRGLFEQYF
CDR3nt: TGTGCCAGCAGTGCCGCAGACAGGGGGCTCTTCGAGCAGTACTTC

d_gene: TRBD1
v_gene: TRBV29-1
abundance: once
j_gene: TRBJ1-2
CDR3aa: CSVTGQGFYGYTF
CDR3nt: TGCAGCGTAACGGGACAGGGATTCTATGGCTACACCTTC

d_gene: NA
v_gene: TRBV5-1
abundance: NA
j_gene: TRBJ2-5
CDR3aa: CASAPLGGTGETQYF
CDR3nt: TGCGCCAGCGCTCCCTTGGGGGGCACTGGGGAGACCCAGTACTTC

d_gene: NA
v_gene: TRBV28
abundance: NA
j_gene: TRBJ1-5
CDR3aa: CAIKGWGGNQPQHF
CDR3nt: TGTGCCATCAAGGGTTGGGGGGGCAATCAGCCCCAGCATTTT

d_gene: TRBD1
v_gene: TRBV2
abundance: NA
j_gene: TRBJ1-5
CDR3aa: CASTPGQGFQPQHF
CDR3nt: TGTGCCAGCACCCCGGGACAGGGATTTCAGCCCCAGCATTTT

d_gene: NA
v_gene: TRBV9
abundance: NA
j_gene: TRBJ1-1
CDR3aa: CASSPRQENTEAFF
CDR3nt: TGTGCCAGCAGCCCCCGACAGGAGAACACTGAAGCTTTCTTT

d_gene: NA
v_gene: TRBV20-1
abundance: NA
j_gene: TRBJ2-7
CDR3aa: CSARAASVGVQQYF
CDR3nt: TGCAGTGCTAGAGCGGCTAGCGTCGGAGTTCAGCAGTACTTC

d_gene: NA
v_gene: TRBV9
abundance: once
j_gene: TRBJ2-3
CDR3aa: CASSGGQADTQYF
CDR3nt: TGTGCCAGCAGCGGAGGCCAGGCAGATACGCAGTATTTT

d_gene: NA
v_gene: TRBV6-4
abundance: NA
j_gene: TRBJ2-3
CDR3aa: CASSVELRDTQYF
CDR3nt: TGTGCCAGCAGTGTAGAGTTGCGAGATACGCAGTATTTT

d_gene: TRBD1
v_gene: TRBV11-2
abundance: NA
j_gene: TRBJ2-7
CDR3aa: CASSPGQGVSYEQYF
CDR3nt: TGTGCCAGCAGCCCCGGACAGGGGGTCTCCTACGAGCAGTACTTC

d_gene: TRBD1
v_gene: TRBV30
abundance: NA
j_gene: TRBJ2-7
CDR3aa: CAWSVLGQGAFYEQYF
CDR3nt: TGTGCCTGGAGTGTATTGGGACAGGGGGCTTTCTACGAGCAGTACTTC

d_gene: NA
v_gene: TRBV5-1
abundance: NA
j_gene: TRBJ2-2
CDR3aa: CASSSGASGNTGELFF
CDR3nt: TGCGCCAGCAGCTCAGGGGCTAGCGGGAACACCGGGGAGCTGTTTTTT

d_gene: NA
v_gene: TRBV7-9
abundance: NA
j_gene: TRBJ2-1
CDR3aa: CASSRLTGNEQFF
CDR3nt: TGTGCCAGCAGCCGCCTCACGGGGAATGAGCAGTTCTTC